The rows below give T cell receptor beta chains drawn from one sample of a study of cytomegalovirus exposure and HLA in healthy donors. Clones were sequenced by immunoSEQ multiplex PCR, and TCRdb holds only the in-frame ones, with some missing. The repertoire holds some 100,000 clones, with less than 80% as singletons. Source material: PBMCs. The receptors stem from a woman in her fifties or sixties in good health and CMV-seropositive. Both conserved end residues are part of each CDR3. A D gene is named only where the DNA matches it firmly. Clone size, where shown, is once, few, many, or a class for clones that have expanded.

CDR3 DNA	CDR3 protein	D gene	V gene	J gene	clone size
TGTGCCACTAAGGGGGGGGGTACCTACGAGCAGTACTTC	CATKGGGTYEQYF	.	TRBV27	TRBJ2-7	.
TGTGCCAGCAGCTTAAGTCTAGCGGGAGGGGCAGATACGCAGTATTTT	CASSLSLAGGADTQYF	TRBD2	TRBV7-9	TRBJ2-3	.
TGTGCCAGCAGCAAGGGGGACAGTGAGCAGTTCTTC	CASSKGDSEQFF	TRBD1	TRBV9	TRBJ2-1	.
TGCAGTGCCCCAGGCCATGAGCAGTTCTTC	CSAPGHEQFF	.	TRBV20-1	TRBJ2-1	.
TGTGCCAGTAGCCGCACCCCTTCTTCGGGGACCCAGTACTTC	CASSRTPSSGTQYF	.	TRBV19	TRBJ2-5	.
TGTGCTAGTGGTTTGCTAGGTGGGACTAGCGGGGGGGGGACCCAGTACTTC	CASGLLGGTSGGGTQYF	TRBD2	TRBV12-5	TRBJ2-5	.
TGTGCCAGCGGACAGGGCAATACCATATATTTT	CASGQGNTIYF	TRBD1	TRBV10-3	TRBJ1-3	few
TGTGCCAGCAGCTTAGGAGCGGTAGCCAAAAACATTCAGTACTTC	CASSLGAVAKNIQYF	.	TRBV11-2	TRBJ2-4	.
TGTGCCAGCAGCTTTCTACATGAGCAGTTCTTC	CASSFLHEQFF	.	TRBV5-4	TRBJ2-1	.
TGTGCCAGCAGATTGGACAGATTTCTTTACGAGCAGTACTTC	CASRLDRFLYEQYF	.	TRBV6-1	TRBJ2-7	.
TGTGCCAGCAGCCCGGGGGGTTTGAACACTGAAGCTTTCTTT	CASSPGGLNTEAFF	.	TRBV9	TRBJ1-1	.
TGTGCCATCAGTGATCAGGGGTCCCCGTTGCAGCCCCAGCATTTT	CAISDQGSPLQPQHF	.	TRBV10-3	TRBJ1-5	.
TGTGCCAGCAGTGCAGGGTTCTATGGCTACACCTTC	CASSAGFYGYTF	.	TRBV2	TRBJ1-2	.
TGTGCCAGCAGCCCCCAGGACAGGGATAATTCACCCCTCCACTTT	CASSPQDRDNSPLHF	TRBD1	TRBV9	TRBJ1-6	once
TGTGCCAGCAGCTTAGCGCTACGGACAGTCTATGGCTACACCTTC	CASSLALRTVYGYTF	.	TRBV7-2	TRBJ1-2	.
TGTGCCAGCAGCTCCGCCTTGGGGGGGAACACCGGGGAGCTGTTTTTT	CASSSALGGNTGELFF	.	TRBV5-4	TRBJ2-2	few
TGTGCCAGCTCACCGGCGAGGAATTCACCCCTCCACTTT	CASSPARNSPLHF	.	TRBV18	TRBJ1-6	.
TGCAGCTCTACGGGAGCCCGTGGAACCCAGTCACCCCTCCACTTT	CSSTGARGTQSPLHF	.	TRBV29-1	TRBJ1-6	.
TGTGCCAGCACGGAGGACGGGGGAGAGACCCAGTACTTC	CASTEDGGETQYF	.	TRBV6-1	TRBJ2-5	.
TGTGCCAGCAGCTTGCGGGGGGACGAGCAGTACTTC	CASSLRGDEQYF	TRBD2	TRBV5-4	TRBJ2-7	.
TGTGCCAGCTCCCTAGGAGGAGGAGACAGGGCTCAGCCCCAGCATTTT	CASSLGGGDRAQPQHF	.	TRBV21-1	TRBJ1-5	.
TGTGCCAGCCACCTCCAGGCAGGGCGATTCTATGGCTACACCTTC	CASHLQAGRFYGYTF	.	TRBV5-8	TRBJ1-2	.
TGCGCCAGCAGCCAAGATCTGGGACAGGGGTACGAGCAGTACTTC	CASSQDLGQGYEQYF	TRBD1	TRBV4-3	TRBJ2-7	.
TGCGCCAGCAGCCTCCGGGACAGGGCCCAAGAGACCCAGTACTTC	CASSLRDRAQETQYF	TRBD1	TRBV4-3	TRBJ2-5	.
TGTGCCAGCAGCTTTACGGGACAGCGGAACACTGAAGCTTTCTTT	CASSFTGQRNTEAFF	TRBD1	TRBV7-9	TRBJ1-1	.
TGTGCCAGCAGTGTTGGAGCAGGGGAGTTTTTTAAAGGGGCTTTCTTT	CASSVGAGEFFKGAFF	.	TRBV6-1	TRBJ1-1	.
TGCGCCAGCAGCCAAGATCGGGACAGACCCTACACCTTC	CASSQDRDRPYTF	TRBD1	TRBV4-3	TRBJ1-2	.
TGTGCCAGCAGCTTAGAGTTACGAGACAGGGCACCCTACGAGCAGTACTTC	CASSLELRDRAPYEQYF	TRBD1	TRBV11-2	TRBJ2-7	once
TGTGCCAGCAGCTTAGATTGGGGCCAGCCCCAGCATTTT	CASSLDWGQPQHF	.	TRBV7-6	TRBJ1-5	once
TGTGCCAGCAGCAAGACAGGGGTTAACTCACCCCTCCACTTT	CASSKTGVNSPLHF	TRBD1	TRBV5-5	TRBJ1-6	.
TGTGCCAGCAGCTTCGGGGTGTGCCAAGAGACCCAGTACTTC	CASSFGVCQETQYF	.	TRBV7-6	TRBJ2-5	.
TGTGCCAGTGAACCACCCGGCTGGAGCTCCTACGAGCAGTACTTC	CASEPPGWSSYEQYF	.	TRBV19	TRBJ2-7	.
TGTGCCAGCAGTGACCGCCCGGGAAAGTCCTACAATGAGCAGTTCTTC	CASSDRPGKSYNEQFF	.	TRBV6-4	TRBJ2-1	.
TGCGCCAGCAGCTTGGGGATTAGCGGGGGGCCAGATACGCAGTATTTT	CASSLGISGGPDTQYF	TRBD2	TRBV5-1	TRBJ2-3	.
TGTGCCAGCAGCCCCAGGGTAGGGTTCTACGAGCAGTACTTC	CASSPRVGFYEQYF	.	TRBV7-2	TRBJ2-7	.
TGTGCCAGCAGCAAGTTAGCGGGGGCTAGCACAGATACGCAGTATTTT	CASSKLAGASTDTQYF	TRBD2	TRBV9	TRBJ2-3	.
TGTGCCAGTAGTATAGATAGCGGGAGGAGGGGCAATGAGCAGTTCTTC	CASSIDSGRRGNEQFF	TRBD2	TRBV19	TRBJ2-1	.
TGTGCCAGCAGTGAAACCTCCGGGACAAGGACCTACGAGCAGTACTTC	CASSETSGTRTYEQYF	.	TRBV6-1	TRBJ2-7	once
TGTGCCAGCATTATTTTGTTGGGGGGAGGGACTGAAGCTTTCTTT	CASIILLGGGTEAFF	.	TRBV2	TRBJ1-1	.
TGTGCCAGCAGTCGGACTAGCGGGAGGACCGGGGAGCTGTTTTTT	CASSRTSGRTGELFF	TRBD2	TRBV6-5	TRBJ2-2	.
TGCGCCAGCAGCCTTCGGACTAGCGGGGAGTCAGATACGCAGTATTTT	CASSLRTSGESDTQYF	TRBD2	TRBV4-3	TRBJ2-3	.
TGTGCCAGTCACCCCCGAGGGGGGACAGGGAACACCGGGGAGCTGTTTTTT	CASHPRGGTGNTGELFF	TRBD1	TRBV19	TRBJ2-2	.
TGTGCCAGCAGCACAAGGGGGGGAGAGGGGCAGTACTTC	CASSTRGGEGQYF	.	TRBV5-6	TRBJ2-7	.
TGTGCCAGCTCACCGGGCCCGTACACTGAAGCTTTCTTT	CASSPGPYTEAFF	.	TRBV18	TRBJ1-1	.
TGTGCCAGCAGCCCAGCGGGGAGAATGCAAGAGACCCAGTACTTC	CASSPAGRMQETQYF	TRBD2	TRBV7-8	TRBJ2-5	.
TGTGCCAGCAGAAGGGACAGGGGGCGCACTGAAGCTTTCTTT	CASRRDRGRTEAFF	TRBD1	TRBV6-1	TRBJ1-1	.
TGTGCCAGCAGCTCAAAAGAGACCCAGTACTTC	CASSSKETQYF	.	TRBV7-9	TRBJ2-5	few
TGTGCCAGCAGTGAAGAATTTAGGGGGACCCAGTACTTC	CASSEEFRGTQYF	.	TRBV6-1	TRBJ2-5	.
TGTGCCAGCAGCGGGACTAGGAACAATGAGCAGTTCTTC	CASSGTRNNEQFF	TRBD2	TRBV5-4	TRBJ2-1	.
TGTGCCAGCAGCTTAGGGGGACAGGGAGCCTATGGCTACACCTTC	CASSLGGQGAYGYTF	TRBD1	TRBV7-2	TRBJ1-2	.
TGTTCCAGCAGCTTAGACGGAGGTGCAATCGGCTACACCTTC	CSSSLDGGAIGYTF	.	TRBV7-9	TRBJ1-2	.
TGCGCCAGCAGCCCGGGACTAGCGGGGGGGCCGGGCTCCTACAATGAGCAGTTCTTC	CASSPGLAGGPGSYNEQFF	TRBD2	TRBV4-1	TRBJ2-1	.
TGTGCCAGCAGCTCGGACAGGAAAGAGACCCAGTACTTC	CASSSDRKETQYF	TRBD1	TRBV27	TRBJ2-5	few
TGTGCCAGCAGTAACGGGGGGACCAGGGACATTCAGTACTTC	CASSNGGTRDIQYF	TRBD2	TRBV6-4	TRBJ2-4	.
TGCGCCAGCAGCCAAGATCTATCTAGCCGGAGCTCCTACGAGCAGTACTTC	CASSQDLSSRSSYEQYF	.	TRBV4-1	TRBJ2-7	.
TGTGCCAGCAGCTGGAGCACGAAGCTGTACGAGCAGTACTTC	CASSWSTKLYEQYF	.	TRBV5-6	TRBJ2-7	.